This is a list of T cell receptor beta chains from one sample in a study of T cells in tumors after PD-1 blockade. Only in-frame clones appear in the TCRdb table, and some are missing; sequencing was by immunoSEQ multiplex PCR. The sample yields approximately 63,000 clones, approximately 74% seen once. The material sequenced was PBMCs, taken after anti-PD-1 treatment. The receptors originated from a human donor with basal cell carcinoma. Both conserved end residues are part of each CDR3. D genes are given only for firm matches. Clone size is given for some rows only: seen once, a few or many times, or a class if the clone is expanded.

CDR3 length	V gene	J gene	D gene	clone size	CDR3 DNA	CDR3 protein
16	TRBV6-5	TRBJ1-3	NA	NA	TGTGCCAGCAGTTACTCGCGTCCGAGCTCTGGAAACACCATATATTTT	CASSYSRPSSGNTIYF
17	TRBV19	TRBJ1-5	NA	NA	TGTGCCAGTAGCTTCACCTCCTTAGGGAGCGGCGGTCAGCCCCAGCATTTT	CASSFTSLGSGGQPQHF
17	TRBV5-1	TRBJ2-3	TRBD2	NA	TGCGCCAGCAGCTTGGAGGGACGGGGGGGCCATACAGATACGCAGTATTTT	CASSLEGRGGHTDTQYF
15	TRBV2	TRBJ2-2	TRBD2	NA	TGTGCCAGCACGCCGGGGCGGGGGGGCGGCGGGGAGCTGTTTTTT	CASTPGRGGGGELFF
15	TRBV2	TRBJ1-1	TRBD1	NA	TGTGCCAGCAGCTCGACAGGGGGCCTGACCACTGAAGCTTTCTTT	CASSSTGGLTTEAFF
14	TRBV27	TRBJ1-2	TRBD1	few	TGTGCCAGCAGGGCAACAGGGGGCCGGTATGGCTACACCTTC	CASRATGGRYGYTF
14	TRBV2	TRBJ1-1	TRBD1	NA	TGTGCCAGCAGAGCCAGGGGGGTTAACACTGAAGCTTTCTTT	CASRARGVNTEAFF
14	TRBV7-9	TRBJ2-7	TRBD2	NA	TGTGCCAGCAGCTTTACGGGGGGCTCCTACGAGCAGTACTTC	CASSFTGGSYEQYF
16	TRBV3-1/TRBV3-2	TRBJ2-7	NA	NA	TGTGCCAGCAGCCAAGATTTTGGGACACCCACCTACGAGCAGTACTTC	CASSQDFGTPTYEQYF
15	TRBV3-1/TRBV3-2	TRBJ1-6	TRBD1	NA	TGTGCCAGCAGCCAAAACGATGTACAGGGGGCAAGGCTCCACTTT	CASSQNDVQGARLHF
15	TRBV6-1	TRBJ1-2	NA	NA	TGTGCCAGCAGTGAAGCGCTCCCGAGCAACTATGGCTACACCTTC	CASSEALPSNYGYTF
15	TRBV18	TRBJ1-1	NA	NA	TGTGCCAGCTCACCAGGTGTGTATTATGACACTGAAGCTTTCTTT	CASSPGVYYDTEAFF
13	TRBV2	TRBJ2-7	TRBD1	NA	TGTGCCAGCAGTGGGGACAGTATCTACGAGCAGTACTTC	CASSGDSIYEQYF
10	TRBV12-3/TRBV12-4	TRBJ2-5	NA	NA	TGTGCCAGCAGTTCGGGACCCCAGTACTTC	CASSSGPQYF
16	TRBV6-1	TRBJ2-1	TRBD2	NA	TGTGCCAGCAGTGAAGTTCGGGGGGGCTCCTACAATGAGCAGTTCTTC	CASSEVRGGSYNEQFF
15	TRBV28	TRBJ2-6	NA	NA	TGTGCCAGCAGTTTGGCCGCCACTGGGGCCAACGTCCTGACTTTC	CASSLAATGANVLTF
15	TRBV6-1	TRBJ1-6	NA	few	TGTGCCAGCAGTGAAGTAGGGAGGGGACGTTCACCCCTCCACTTT	CASSEVGRGRSPLHF
19	TRBV7-2	TRBJ2-7	TRBD2	NA	TGTGCCAGCAGCTTAGGGGTGCGGCGTAGCGGGGGGGATTTTTACGAGCAGTACTTC	CASSLGVRRSGGDFYEQYF
17	TRBV7-2	TRBJ2-3	TRBD1	NA	TGTGCCAGCAGCCCTAAGGGGGGCAGGGGGCTCGCAGATACGCAGTATTTT	CASSPKGGRGLADTQYF
15	TRBV5-1	TRBJ1-1	NA	few	TGCGCCAGCAGCTTTACGACAGGCTCGAACACTGAAGCTTTCTTT	CASSFTTGSNTEAFF
14	TRBV6-5	TRBJ1-2	TRBD1	NA	TGTGCCAGCAATACAGGGGGCCCGAACTATGGCTACACCTTC	CASNTGGPNYGYTF
12	TRBV11-3	TRBJ2-2	NA	few	TGTGCCAGCAGCTTAAACACCGGGGAGCTGTTTTTT	CASSLNTGELFF
15	TRBV6-5	TRBJ2-7	TRBD1	few	TGTGCCAGCAGCCTTATAGGGGGCGCGAGGGACGAGCAGTACTTC	CASSLIGGARDEQYF
13	TRBV18	TRBJ2-1	NA	NA	TGTGCCAGCTCACCTTCTAGGGACAATGAGCAGTTCTTC	CASSPSRDNEQFF
15	TRBV4-1	TRBJ2-5	NA	NA	TGCGCCAGCAGCCAAGGTGGTAGCATCCAAGAGACCCAGTACTTC	CASSQGGSIQETQYF
16	TRBV7-2	TRBJ2-2	NA	NA	TGTGCCAGCAGTCCCCGGGGACGGGGGAACACCGGGGAGCTGTTTTTT	CASSPRGRGNTGELFF
16	TRBV7-7	TRBJ2-3	TRBD2	NA	TGTGCTAGCAGCTTAGACGGTAGCGGGGGCACAGATACGCAGTATTTT	CASSLDGSGGTDTQYF
15	TRBV6-1	TRBJ2-7	TRBD2	NA	TGTGCCAGCAGTGATAAGCGACTAGCGGGGTACGAGCAGTACTTC	CASSDKRLAGYEQYF
14	TRBV6-5	TRBJ2-3	NA	NA	TGTGCCAGCAGGCTAGATCCAGCAACAGATACGCAGTATTTT	CASRLDPATDTQYF
15	TRBV6-1	TRBJ1-5	TRBD1	once	TGTGCCAGCAGTGAAAACACAGGGGTAGGTCAGCCCCAGCATTTT	CASSENTGVGQPQHF
16	TRBV18	TRBJ1-5	TRBD1	NA	TGTGCCAGCTCATCTTCCGCCGAGACAGGGACTCAGCCCCAGCATTTT	CASSSSAETGTQPQHF
13	TRBV19	TRBJ2-7	NA	NA	TGTGCCAGTAGTATTACGGGGAACTACGAGCAGTACTTC	CASSITGNYEQYF
15	TRBV5-1	TRBJ1-1	NA	few	TGCGCCAGCAGCCTGTGGCTACAGGCGAACACTGAAGCTTTCTTT	CASSLWLQANTEAFF
13	TRBV2	TRBJ2-6	NA	NA	TGTGCCAGCAGTGGGGATGGGGCCAACGTCCTGACTTTC	CASSGDGANVLTF
15	TRBV15	TRBJ2-7	NA	NA	TGTGCCACCAGCAGAGTGAGTACAAAAACCTACGAGCAGTACTTC	CATSRVSTKTYEQYF